The 32 T cell receptor beta chains below come from one sample, sequenced in a study of response to subunit inactivated influenza vaccine. TCRdb passed the RT-PCR reads through MiXCR, listing each CDR3 protein once. The sample comprises roughly 190,000 distinct CDR3 sequences, about 12% of which are singletons, and about 29% rests with the top ten. This sample was also put to use in a study of T cells expressing NK-cell markers. That work adds: TCR beta cDNA was made by 5'RACE template switching with UMIs.

The source material was CD8+ T cells sorted from PBMCs, sampled 11 to 12 days after vaccination. These receptors all stem from a middle-aged man who received an inactivated influenza vaccine.

This clonotype has more than one count but fewer than ten. The chain is built from TRBV2 and TRBJ1-2; D is uncertain. Trimming cost V 5 bases and J 1 base, with 11 bases left between them. There are 14 residues in the CDR3. Germline CDR1 is SNHLY and CDR2 is FYNNEI. This chain's CDR3 is CASSLRALNYGYTF. CDR3 DNA: TGTGCCAGCAGTCTACGGGCCCTTAACTATGGCTACACCTTC.

The chain carries TRBV11-2 and TRBJ2-3; 9 positions match TRBD1. Trimming cost V 0 bases and J 3 bases; bases outside gene matches: 4. CDR1 SGHAT and CDR2 FQNNGV come from the germline V gene. The CDR3 loop spans 16 amino acids. Written as DNA, the CDR3 is TGTGCCAGCAGCTTAGACTACAGGGGGCTGACAGATACGCAGTATTTT. Translating it yields CASSLDYRGLTDTQYF.

This chain links TRBV28 with TRBJ1-2; 8 nucleotides align to TRBD1. The J segment lost 4 bases and the V segment lost 1 base, leaving 5 bases of the junction unmatched. Germline CDR1 is MDHEN and CDR2 is SYDVKM. This CDR3 has 15 residues. In nucleotides, the CDR3 is TGTGCCAGCAGTTTATCCGGGACAGGTCTCTATGGCTACACCTTC. Translating gives CASSLSGTGLYGYTF.

This rearrangement joins TRBV11-2 to TRBJ2-7; D possibly matches TRBD1 or TRBD2 (5 bases each). CDR3 length: 14 amino acids. In germline, CDR1 is SGHAT, CDR2 FQNNGV. With 1 base removed from V and 7 bases from J, the gap between germline ends came to 14 bases. The DNA of the CDR3 is TGTGCCAGCAGCTTAGCGGGACCCCAGACGGAGCAGTACTTC. Translation: CASSLAGPQTEQYF.

The chain recombines TRBV14 with TRBJ2-1; TRBD1 matches at 8 bases. Trimming cost V 3 bases and J 0 bases; bases outside gene matches: 4. Germline V gene data show CDR1 as SGHDN and CDR2 as FVKESK. The CDR3 contains 16 residues. In DNA form, the CDR3 reads TGTGCCAGCAGCCAGCCAGGGGGCGCCTCCTACAATGAGCAGTTCTTC. It specifies CASSQPGGASYNEQFF.

The CDR3 DNA reads as TGTGCCTGGAGAGCGGGGACAGCAACCACCGGGGAGCTGTTTTTT. Its translation is CAWRAGTATTGELFF. The V and J genes are TRBV30 and TRBJ2-2, with D perhaps assigned TRBD1 or TRBD2 (7 bases each). The CDR3 runs to 15 residues. Germline V gene lookup returns CDR1 GTSNPN and CDR2 SVGIG (reference sequence). V was pared by 3 bases and J by 4 bases, with 15 bases between.

This clonotype was found a few times. The chain carries TRBV16 and TRBJ1-4; 10 bases align to TRBD1. Per the germline V gene, CDR1 is KGHSY and CDR2 is FQNENV. The CDR3 covers 15 residues. Trimming removed 3 bases from V and 4 bases from J; junction bases left unmatched: 2. Here the CDR3 DNA reads TGTGCCAGCAGCCACGGGACAGGGGTTAATGAAAAACTGTTTTTT. Translation: CASSHGTGVNEKLFF. Full variable domain (missing parts from reference TRBV16 and TRBJ1-4): GEEVAQTPKHLVRGEGQKAKLYCAPIKGHSYVFWYQQVLKNEFKFLISFQNENVFDETGMPKERFSAKCLPNSPCSLEIQATKLEDSAVYFCASSHGTGVNEKLFFGSGTQLSVL.

This clonotype was seen a handful of times. A junction boundary mismatches the germline segment, possibly from a read error. The chain uses TRBV5-1 and TRBJ2-1; D remains ambiguous. This CDR3 comprises 14 residues. Germline CDR1 reads SGHRS; CDR2 reads YFSETQ. This chain's CDR3 is CASSLVSSYNEQFF. In DNA, the CDR3 is TGTGCCAGCAGTCTAGTCAGCTCCTACAATGAGCAGTTCTTC.

In its sample, this clonotype was seen a few times. The chain has TRBV29-1 and TRBJ2-1; the match to TRBD2 covers 7 bases. Germline trimming cut 1 base from V and 6 bases from J; bases unmatched to any gene: 12. Germline V gives CDR1 SQVTM, CDR2 ANQGSEA. The CDR3 has 16 residues. CDR3 region: CSVEGGIRGVPNEQFF. The CDR3 nucleotides read TGCAGCGTTGAAGGGGGGATCCGGGGGGTACCCAATGAGCAGTTCTTC.

The table lists this clonotype with a few counts. The genes are TRBV20-1 and TRBJ2-5; D ambiguous. This CDR3 contains 14 residues. Germline lookup yields CDR1 DFQATT and CDR2 SNEGSKA (reference sequence). Trimming shortened V by 6 bases and J by 2 bases, and 16 bases separated the two germline ends. The CDR3 sequence: CSASLGVVQETQYF. CDR3 DNA sequence: TGCAGTGCCAGTCTGGGTGTGGTTCAAGAGACCCAGTACTTC.

Regarding this clonotype: One junction end disagrees with the germline gene, perhaps due to a read error. The V gene is TRBV27, the J gene TRBJ2-4; 7 positions match TRBD1. CDR3 size: 13 residues. Germline V lookup: CDR1 MNHEY, CDR2 SMNVEV (reference sequence). As DNA, the CDR3 is TGTGCCAGCAGTCCGCTTACAGGACAGGTTAATCACTTC. Encoded protein: CASSPLTGQVNHF.

This clonotype was detected a few times. This rearrangement joins TRBV19 to TRBJ2-5; TRBD1 is a possible D gene (5 bases). Trimming left V 2 bases short and J 5 bases short, with 21 bases between. The CDR3 is made up of 17 amino acids. Germline V gives CDR1 LNHDA, CDR2 SQIVND (reference sequence). The CDR3 is CASSIRQGVDKLETQYF. CDR3 nucleotide sequence: TGTGCCAGTAGTATAAGGCAGGGTGTTGATAAATTGGAGACCCAGTACTTC.

V usage is TRBV6-5 and J usage is TRBJ2-7; TRBD2 aligns across 10 bases. From germline, CDR1 is MNHEY and CDR2 SVGAGI. The J segment lost 4 bases and the V segment lost 0 bases, leaving 15 bases of the junction unmatched. The CDR3 extends over 19 amino acids. CDR3 region: CASSYSVDEREGRVYEQYF. In nucleotides, the CDR3 is TGTGCCAGCAGTTACTCGGTCGATGAGCGGGAGGGCCGAGTTTACGAGCAGTACTTC.

In its sample, this clonotype was seen many times. The chain uses TRBV4-3 and TRBJ2-3; 7 bases are shared with TRBD2. CDR1 and CDR2 (germline): LGHNA, YSLEER. This CDR3 is 16 amino acids long. V shed 0 bases and J 1 base; nucleotides not matched to a gene: 4. The DNA for the CDR3 is TGCGCCAGCAGCCAAGATGGCGCGGGGGGCACAGATACGCAGTATTTT. It specifies CASSQDGAGGTDTQYF.

The rearrangement links TRBV6-5 to TRBJ2-2; TRBD1 agrees at 12 bases. The CDR3 length is 18 residues. Germline CDR1 is MNHEY and CDR2 is SVGAGI. The V and J ends lost 3 bases and 6 bases, in that order; junction bases with no gene match: 11. This CDR3 reads CASSYPGTGGRGAGELFF. The CDR3 DNA reads as TGTGCCAGCAGTTATCCCGGGACAGGGGGCAGGGGAGCCGGGGAGCTGTTTTTT.

This clonotype was observed a handful of times. This rearrangement joins TRBV7-8 to TRBJ2-7; D is tentatively TRBD1 or TRBD2 (6 bases each). The V gene lost 3 bases and the J gene lost 0 bases, with 18 bases spanning the gap. Germline lookup yields CDR1 SGHVS and CDR2 FQNEAQ. The CDR3 consists of 17 residues. The CDR3 here is CASSFRGSSGDSYEQYF. The CDR3 DNA reads as TGTGCCAGCAGCTTTAGGGGGTCATCGGGGGACTCCTACGAGCAGTACTTC.

This clonotype was detected a few times. The chain couples TRBV6-5 to TRBJ2-7; 9 bases agree with TRBD1. This CDR3 has 15 residues. Trimming at V came to 0 bases and at J to 7 bases, leaving 7 bases not matched to a gene. The V gene's germline CDR1 is MNHEY and CDR2 SVGAGI. The CDR3 nucleotides read TGTGCCAGCAGTTACTCGAGGACAGGGGCGGGGGAGCAGTACTTC. This gives the protein CASSYSRTGAGEQYF.

The chain links TRBV19 to TRBJ1-5; no clear D gene. This CDR3 contains 17 residues. Germline-derived CDR1 and CDR2 are LNHDA and SQIVND (reference sequence). The V end was cut by 0 bases, the J end by 0 bases, with 12 bases between. The CDR3 spells CASSIDEGRYSNQPQHF. The CDR3 DNA reads as TGTGCCAGTAGTATAGATGAAGGTCGGTATAGCAATCAGCCCCAGCATTTT.

This clonotype was seen many times. The J gene is TRBJ2-3, the V gene TRBV5-1; the match to TRBD1 covers 10 bases. The CDR3 sequence is 16 residues long. From germline, CDR1 is SGHRS and CDR2 YFSETQ. With 3 bases clipped from V and 4 bases from J, the junction kept 8 bases outside the gene matches. The CDR3: CASSWRTGGSADTQYF. Here the CDR3 DNA reads TGCGCCAGCAGCTGGAGGACAGGGGGTAGCGCAGATACGCAGTATTTT.

This clonotype was counted only a few times. The CDR3 loop reads CASSLLVGGGEYEQYF. The CDR3, as DNA: TGTGCCAGCAGTTTATTAGTGGGCGGGGGAGAGTACGAGCAGTACTTC. The genes are TRBV27 and TRBJ2-7; 7 positions agree with TRBD2. Trimming took 1 base from V and 4 from J; bases not matched to a gene: 10. The CDR3 covers 16 residues. The germline V gene has CDR1 MNHEY and CDR2 SMNVEV (reference sequence).

This chain links TRBV5-5 with TRBJ2-6; a possible D gene is TRBD1 (5 bases). From germline, CDR1 is SGHKS and CDR2 YYEKEE (reference sequence). The CDR3 extends over 18 amino acids. Trimming removed 2 bases at V and 0 bases at J, with 15 bases between. The CDR3 reads CASSFPTAVSSGANVLTF. As DNA, the CDR3 is TGTGCCAGCAGCTTCCCGACAGCAGTGTCCTCTGGGGCCAACGTCCTGACTTTC.

This clonotype was observed a few times. This chain's CDR3 is CASNQGSFGNQPQHF. In nucleotides, the CDR3 is TGTGCCAGCAACCAGGGGTCCTTTGGCAATCAGCCCCAGCATTTT. The chain uses TRBV6-1 and TRBJ1-5; D is perhaps TRBD1 (6 bases). The CDR3 totals 15 residues. The V and J ends lost 7 bases and 2 bases respectively, with 15 bases between them. CDR1 MNHNS and CDR2 SASEGT come from the germline V gene.

The table lists this clonotype with a few counts. The V and J genes are TRBV13 and TRBJ2-1; 7 bases map to TRBD2. The germline CDR1 and CDR2 sequences are PRHDT and FYEKMQ (reference sequence). Germline trimming cut 5 bases from V and 4 bases from J; bases unmatched to any gene: 5. CDR3 length equals 14 residues. The CDR3 loop is CASSVREGYNEQFF. The CDR3 nucleotides read TGTGCCAGCAGCGTCAGGGAGGGTTACAATGAGCAGTTCTTC.

This clonotype was recorded at least ten times. The chain has TRBV3-1 and TRBJ1-3, with a tentative D call TRBD1 (5 bases). With 4 bases removed from V and 0 bases from J, the gap between germline ends came to 10 bases. Germline loops: CDR1 LGHDT, CDR2 YNNKEL (reference sequence). This CDR3 is built from 15 residues. CDR3 DNA: TGTGCCAGCAGCCCGGGACTGAGCTCTGGAAACACCATATATTTT. Translated: CASSPGLSSGNTIYF.

This clonotype was picked up one time. The chain employs TRBV15 and TRBJ2-7, with TRBD1 matching over 8 bases. The germline CDR1 and CDR2 sequences are LNHNV and YYDKDF (reference sequence). The CDR3 has 14 residues. V lost 3 bases, J lost 6 bases, and 7 bases stayed unmatched. The CDR3 sequence is CATSRPGQAAEQYF. Written as DNA, the CDR3 is TGTGCCACCAGCAGGCCGGGACAGGCGGCCGAGCAGTACTTC.

This clonotype was seen a few times. The chain links TRBV11-2 to TRBJ2-7; no definite D call. Germline CDR1 reads SGHAT; CDR2 reads FQNNGV. CDR3 length: 17 amino acids. The V and J ends lost 3 bases and 3 bases respectively, with 21 bases between them. The CDR3 DNA sequence: TGTGCCAGCAGCTTTGGCCCGGGCCCAAGAATTAGCTACGAGCAGTACTTC. It encodes CASSFGPGPRISYEQYF. Together with reference TRBV11-2 and TRBJ2-7, the CDR3 gives the full variable domain: EAGVAQSPRYKIIEKRQSVAFWCNPISGHATLYWYQQILGQGPKLLIQFQNNGVVDDSQLPKDRFSAERLKGVDSTLKIQPAKLEDSAVYLCASSFGPGPRISYEQYFGPGTRLTVT.

The sample holds a few counts of this clonotype. The chain uses TRBV9 and TRBJ2-2, with 8 nucleotides matching TRBD1. Germline CDR1 reads SGDLS; CDR2 reads YYNGEE. The CDR3 covers 16 residues. After removal of 3 bases from V and 1 base from J, the junction contained 5 bases not matched to a gene. CDR3 bases: TGTGCCAGCAGCGACAACAGGGGGAAGAACACCGGGGAGCTGTTTTTT. Encoded protein: CASSDNRGKNTGELFF. Supplemented by reference TRBV9 and TRBJ2-2, the full variable domain reads DSGVTQTPKHLITATGQRVTLRCSPRSGDLSVYWYQQSLDQGLQFLIQYYNGEERAKGNILERFSAQQFPDLHSELNLSSLELGDSALYFCASSDNRGKNTGELFFGEGSRLTVL.

This clonotype came up many times. V usage is TRBV6-5 and J usage is TRBJ1-2; TRBD1 might be the D (5 bases). The germline V gene encodes CDR1 MNHEY and CDR2 SVGAGI. The CDR3 is 15 residues long. Trimming cost V 0 bases and J 8 bases, with 16 bases left between them. This CDR3 reads CASSYSPGPVYGYTF. The CDR3 DNA reads TGTGCCAGCAGTTACTCCCCGGGACCGGTTTACGGCTACACCTTC.

By proportion, this clonotype is medium-sized. The CDR3 region is CASSLGQGNTEAFF. The CDR3 DNA follows: TGTGCCAGCAGCTTGGGACAGGGGAACACTGAAGCTTTCTTT. The chain recombines TRBV12-3 or TRBV12-4 with TRBJ1-1; TRBD1 matches 9 bases. This CDR3 is built from 14 residues. V was pared by 6 bases and J by 1 base, with 3 bases of the junction left unmatched.

This clonotype appeared a few times. The CDR3 nucleotides read TGTGCCAGCAGCCATGGGACTAGCGGGAAGCAGTACTTC. It translates to CASSHGTSGKQYF. The J gene is TRBJ2-7, the V gene TRBV14, with TRBD2 matching 13 bases. The CDR3 has 13 residues. Germline values: CDR1 SGHDN, CDR2 FVKESK. Unmatched junction bases numbered 1, after V lost 3 bases and J lost 8 bases. Full variable domain (remainder filled in from reference TRBV14 and TRBJ2-7): EAGVTQFPSHSVIEKGQTVTLRCDPISGHDNLYWYRRVMGKEIKFLLHFVKESKQDESGMPNNRFLAERTGGTYSTLKVQPAELEDSGVYFCASSHGTSGKQYFGPGTRLTVT.

On this clonotype: One end of the junction is discordant with germline, which a read error may explain. The chain links TRBV20-1 to TRBJ2-2, with 8 bases identical to TRBD2. The CDR3 totals 16 residues. Germline loops: CDR1 DFQATT, CDR2 SNEGSKA (reference sequence). The CDR3 protein is CSARESSGAHAGELVF. The DNA of the CDR3 is TGCAGTGCTAGAGAGAGTAGCGGGGCGCACGCCGGGGAGCTGGTTTTT.

V usage is TRBV6-5 and J usage is TRBJ2-6; a possible D gene is TRBD1 (6 bases). The germline gives CDR1 MNHEY, CDR2 SVGAGI. V gave up 1 base and J gave up 0 bases, with 10 bases separating them. The CDR3 consists of 17 residues. In DNA, the CDR3 is TGTGCCAGCAGTTACTTGACAGGAGACTCTGGGGCCAACGTCCTGACTTTC. Protein sequence: CASSYLTGDSGANVLTF.